The 13 T cell receptor beta chains presented below share a single source sample, sequenced in a study of blood T cell repertoires in COVID-19. Clones were read by immunoSEQ multiplex PCR, and TCRdb kept only the in-frame ones, dropping some. The table records 120,000 to 150,000 clones, around 87% of them present only once. Sequencing used PBMCs or T cells enriched from blood (not recorded which). These TCRs come from a woman in her thirties or forties who had been exposed to COVID-19.

J is TRBJ1-6 and V is TRBV28; D possibly corresponds to TRBD1 (5 bases). The V gene lost 6 bases and the J gene lost 9 bases, with 15 bases spanning the gap. The CDR3 sequence is 14 residues long. Looked up from germline, CDR1 is MDHEN and CDR2 is SYDVKM. CDR3 in amino acids: CASRSYSGFSPLHF. In nucleotides, the CDR3 is TGTGCCAGCAGGTCGTATTCAGGGTTTTCACCCCTCCACTTT.

The chain uses TRBV10-1 and TRBJ1-1; perhaps TRBD1 as D (5 bases). This CDR3 is built from 10 residues. The V end lost 7 bases, the J end lost 11 bases, and 11 bases lay between the germline ends. In germline, CDR1 is WNHNN, CDR2 SYGVQD (reference sequence). CDR3 sequence: CASIGGSAFF. The CDR3, as DNA: TGCGCCAGCATTGGGGGGTCGGCTTTCTTT.

This rearrangement joins TRBV7-2 to TRBJ1-2; weak D call: TRBD1 (6 bases). Per germline, CDR1 SGHTA and CDR2 FQGNSA. CDR3 size: 15 residues. Trimming cost V 0 bases and J 2 bases, with 10 bases left between them. The CDR3 sequence is CASSLASGDNYGYTF. In DNA form, the CDR3 reads TGTGCCAGCAGCTTAGCGTCAGGGGACAACTATGGCTACACCTTC.

The chain combines TRBV28 with TRBJ1-2; no definite D call. V was pared by 4 bases and J by 2 bases, with 11 bases between. The CDR3 covers 14 residues. The germline gives CDR1 MDHEN, CDR2 SYDVKM. The CDR3 sequence: CASSSPSENYGYTF. The CDR3 region has the DNA TGTGCCAGCAGTTCCCCCTCCGAGAACTATGGCTACACCTTC.

V gene TRBV19 combines with J gene TRBJ1-1, with D perhaps matching TRBD1 (5 bases). Trimming cost V 5 bases and J 0 bases, with 13 bases left between them. The CDR3 is 15 residues long. From germline, CDR1 is LNHDA and CDR2 SQIVND (reference sequence). CDR3 amino acids: CASSAKRGLNTEAFF. CDR3 coding DNA: TGTGCCAGTAGTGCCAAACGGGGGTTGAACACTGAAGCTTTCTTT.

This clone appeared a few times. V usage is TRBV12-3 or TRBV12-4 and J usage is TRBJ1-2; D might be TRBD1 (5 bases). V was cut by 3 bases and J by 4 bases, with 9 bases left in between. This CDR3 comprises 13 residues. CDR3 DNA: TGTGCCAGCAGTTTGTTGCAGGGCTATGGCTACACCTTC. This codes for CASSLLQGYGYTF.

The rearrangement joins TRBV5-5 to TRBJ1-1, with unresolved D. This CDR3 spans 13 amino acids. Germline values: CDR1 SGHKS, CDR2 YYEKEE (reference sequence). V dropped 0 bases and J dropped 1 base, with 4 bases sitting between them. The CDR3, as DNA: TGTGCCAGCAGCTTGGCGGGGAACACTGAAGCTTTCTTT. As protein: CASSLAGNTEAFF.

This clone has just a few counts. This rearrangement joins TRBV5-1 to TRBJ2-1; D is possibly TRBD2 (5 bases). V lost 0 bases to trimming and J lost 0 bases, with 7 bases between them. Per the germline V gene, CDR1 is SGHRS and CDR2 is YFSETQ. The CDR3 covers 15 residues. The CDR3 here is CASSLGGVSYNEQFF. As DNA, the CDR3 is TGCGCCAGCAGCTTGGGGGGAGTCTCCTACAATGAGCAGTTCTTC.

Details on this clone: Different DNA sequences within this sample yield the same CDR3. The DNA for the CDR3 is TGCGCCAGCAGCCAAGAACAGGGGGCAGGCGAGCAGTACTTC. Translated: CASSQEQGAGEQYF. The chain combines TRBV4-1 with TRBJ2-7; TRBD1 aligns across 9 bases. After removal of 0 bases from V and 6 bases from J, the junction contained 3 bases not matched to a gene. Germline values: CDR1 MGHRA, CDR2 YSYEKL. The CDR3 length is 14 residues.

The V gene is TRBV5-1, the J gene TRBJ1-1; 8 positions match TRBD1. The CDR3 runs to 14 residues. Germline assignment: CDR1 SGHRS and CDR2 YFSETQ. The V gene end was trimmed by 4 bases and the J gene end by 4 bases; junction bases not matched to a gene: 6. The DNA for the CDR3 is TGCGCCAGCAGCCCAGGACAGGGAACCACTGAAGCTTTCTTT. Its translation is CASSPGQGTTEAFF.

V gene TRBV7-9 combines with J gene TRBJ2-3; unclear D gene. Germline CDR1 reads SEHNR; CDR2 reads FQNEAQ (reference sequence). This CDR3 is built from 13 residues. Trimming left V 3 bases short and J 3 bases short, with 7 bases between. The CDR3 region is CASSFFGTDTQYF. In nucleotides, the CDR3 is TGTGCCAGCAGCTTTTTCGGGACAGATACGCAGTATTTT.

The V call is TRBV19, the J call TRBJ2-7, with 11 bases fitting TRBD1. The CDR3 loop spans 14 amino acids. With V trimmed by 5 bases and J by 7 bases, 7 bases remained unmatched. In germline, CDR1 is LNHDA, CDR2 SQIVND (reference sequence). In nucleotides, the CDR3 is TGTGCCAGTAGTCGGCAGGGACAGGGGGGGGAGCAGTACTTC. It encodes CASSRQGQGGEQYF.

V gene TRBV6-5 combines with J gene TRBJ1-2; 11 nucleotides match TRBD1. J lost 12 bases, V lost 4 bases, and 10 bases had no gene match. The CDR3 contains 14 residues. CDR1 is MNHEY, CDR2 SVGAGI, per germline. CDR3 nucleotide sequence: TGTGCCAGCAGTTCCCGGGACAGGGGGTCTGCGGACACCTTC. This codes for CASSSRDRGSADTF.